This T cell receptor (beta chain) was obtained from a study of cytomegalovirus exposure and HLA in healthy donors. Study-wide results and caveats: HLA alleles showed associations with 15,000 to 20,000 TCR beta sequences in a later analysis, at a 0.05 false discovery rate.

This PCR relied on a set of 60 Vbeta primers and 13 Jbeta primers. Repertoires were generated with immunoSEQ multiplex PCR, while TCRdb's copy carries only in-frame clones and drops some. The sample lists 170,000 or so clones; approximately 78% were seen once. This CDR3 region has 13 residues. Germline V gene sequence: CDR1 SGHRS, CDR2 YFSETQ. Germline trimming cut 4 bases from V and 7 bases from J; bases unmatched to any gene: 4. This clone was recorded a few times. Its antigen is still unknown. The sequence was obtained from a woman aged 45-65 years in good health and CMV-seropositive. Sample: PBMCs. V and J are TRBV5-1 and TRBJ1-4; TRBD1 agrees at 7 bases. The CDR3 DNA reads TGCGCCAGCAGCCTAGGACAGGCTGAAAAACTGTTTTTT. Encoded protein: CASSLGQAEKLFF. Together with reference TRBV5-1 and TRBJ1-4, the CDR3 gives the full variable domain: KAGVTQTPRYLIKTRGQQVTLSCSPISGHRSVSWYQQTPGQGLQFLFEYFSETQRNKGNFPGRFSGRQFSNSRSEMNVSTLELGDSALYLCASSLGQAEKLFFGSGTQLSVL.